This T cell receptor beta chain was identified during a study of CD8 T cells in ankylosing spondylitis. Overall study results and limits: A number of the motif variants had already been described in reactive arthritis synovial fluid and blood. Blood of patients with ankylosing spondylitis appeared to be characterized by a TCR beta motif of eight highly homologous variants. As reported, disease-linked clones showed significant enrichment in matched ankylosing spondylitis synovial fluid.

Generation of TCR beta libraries employed quantitative 5'-RACE incorporating molecular barcodes. TCRdb ran MiXCR on the 5' RACE reads and lists one entry per CDR3 protein. The table has under 450,000 distinct CDR3 sequences, about a sixth seen once. This clonotype has only a few counts. Its antigen is currently unknown. The CDR3 is made up of 16 amino acids. CDR1 is MRHNA and CDR2 is SNTAGT in the germline V gene. Trimming took 6 bases from V and 1 from J; bases not matched to a gene: 7. This clonotype was sampled from a male donor with ankylosing spondylitis. The V call is TRBV6-4, the J call TRBJ2-1, with 9 bases that match TRBD1. Source material: blood, either unsorted or a sorted T cell fraction (not recorded which). The CDR3: CASSRDRAISYNEQFF. DNA of the CDR3: TGTGCCAGCAGCAGGGACAGGGCCATATCCTACAATGAGCAGTTCTTC.